This record looks at one T cell receptor beta chain sequence and its context. Its antigen remains unidentified. Base qualities are not recorded, but no much larger clone differs from it by a single base. The donors were roughly 39 Caucasian individuals from Russia, aged about 6 to 95 years, who were systemically healthy. Approximately 9.7 milliliters of peripheral blood were drawn from each donor into EDTA-treated Vacutainer tubes. PBMCs were isolated by Ficoll-Paque density-gradient centrifugation, with at least 6.5 million obtained per sample. Trizol reagent was used to extract total RNA from PBMCs, with at least 5.5 micrograms per sample. Naive CD45RAhigh/CD27high T cell percentages were measured by flow cytometry on a PBMC aliquot from every donor. From the cysteine through the phenylalanine, the CDR3 covers 16 amino acids. The entry retains the CDR3 DNA only, 48 bases that are in frame from base 1. At the junction V is shortened by 5 bases and J by 4 bases; bases outside the gene matches: 8. CDR1 MNHEY and CDR2 SMNVEV were looked up in the germline V gene (reference sequence).

Receptors were amplified or captured by 5' RACE. Sequencing was carried out with an Illumina HiSeq 2500. A second PCR of roughly 7 to 12 cycles was performed with a sample-barcoded 5' primer and a J-beta primer mix. A template-switch 5' adaptor carrying 12 random nucleotides introduced a unique molecular identifier onto each TCR beta cDNA molecule. Each sample yielded at least 2.5 million CDR3-containing paired-end reads. First-strand cDNA synthesis was performed from all RNA using the Mint cDNA synthesis kit, with priming by a TRBC-specific oligonucleotide. After uracil-DNA glycosylase treatment, a first 18-cycle PCR used universal primers M1SS and BC2_uni_R on all cDNA. In the source study's methods: Each sample was normalized by randomly selecting 1 million high-quality reads, each carrying a distinct molecular identifier. Reads with shared molecular identifiers were discarded instead of being binned into consensus sequences. MiTCR, with a Q25 quality threshold and the strictest error-elimination algorithm, was used for CDR3 identification, clonotype clustering and error correction. A nonparametric unseen species model with Euler transformation was used to estimate lower-bound total TCR beta diversity. The public reads were reanalyzed by TCRdb: fastp trimming at Q25, MiXCR alignment, in-frame beta chains only. Under each unique CDR3 protein, matching rows form one entry showing the most common genes and DNA. The V and J calls here are based on TCRdb, not the publication. A total of 1.5 million to 2 million distinct CDR3 sequences appear in this sample, 25% to 30% of them only once. 7.7% of the sample goes to the ten largest clones.

The sample is drawn from a study of blood T cells in healthy people across ages (dated by TCRdb to about 2015). Background on the whole study: Template switching captured roughly one uniquely barcoded TCR beta cDNA molecule per two T cells in model experiments. To track age-related changes in TCR beta repertoire diversity, the study relied on deep sequencing normalized with unique cDNA molecular identifiers. The donors were divided into four age groups: young (average about 16 years), middle-aged (about 39), aged (about 62) and long-lived (nearly 85). Using the same blood draw, the study looked at two additional independent replicas of 1 million unique cDNA reads for two donors, one aged 18 to 29 and the other aged 80 or older. Donors of different ages were randomly distributed across sequencing lanes to avoid experimental bias.

Points the paper makes about the study in general: Donor CMV infection status was unknown, potentially confounding age-related changes in expanded clonotypes. Observed TCR beta diversity per million T cells fell roughly linearly with age, and a significant reduction was already apparent by age roughly 40. Since profiling was done on bulk unsorted PBMCs, naive and antigen-experienced compartments could not be conclusively compared. Compared with the aged group, the long-lived group had more naive CD4+ T cells, fewer expanded clones and increased TCR diversity, suggesting age selection. Estimates of total diversity from one million sequenced T cells were regarded as lower bounds and underestimates. The percentage of naive T cells measured by flow cytometry correlated strongly with observed TCR beta diversity.

Sequencing was done on a sample of blood. The chain uses TRBV27 and TRBJ2-1, and 10 junctional nucleotides match TRBD1. This receptor was taken from a woman aged 30 to 39 in good health. The CDR3 corresponds to CASSGGGTGVYNEQFF. The bases are TGTGCCAGCAGTGGGGGGGGGACAGGGGTATACAATGAGCAGTTCTTC.